These 29 T cell receptor beta chains came from one sample sequenced in a study of blood T cell repertoires in COVID-19. Repertoires were generated with immunoSEQ multiplex PCR, while TCRdb's copy carries only in-frame clones and drops some. The sample comprises about 150,000 clones, 60% to 85% of which are singletons, and under 2% rests with the top ten. Source material: peripheral blood. These receptors came from a man older than 75 with acute or convalescent COVID-19.

The V and J genes are TRBV7-6 and TRBJ1-6, with TRBD1 as a possible D gene (6 bases). CDR3 length: 15 amino acids. V was clipped by 2 bases and J by 4 bases, with 9 bases between them. Germline V CDR1 and CDR2: SGHVS, FNYEAQ. CDR3 nucleotides: TGTGCCAGCAGCTTAAGCCAGGGGTATAATTCACCCCTCCACTTT. This encodes CASSLSQGYNSPLHF.

The chain joins TRBV5-4 to TRBJ2-1; TRBD1 agrees at 12 bases. This CDR3 comprises 17 residues. With 7 bases clipped from V and 5 bases from J, the junction kept 13 bases outside the gene matches. Germline V gene sequence: CDR1 SGHNT, CDR2 YYREEE (reference sequence). CDR3 sequence (DNA): TGTGCCAGCGCCAAGCCGGGGACAGGGGGCTCTAACAATGAGCAGTTCTTC. This sequence encodes CASAKPGTGGSNNEQFF.

The chain uses TRBV28 and TRBJ2-2, with D possibly TRBD2 on 5 matching bases. V was cut by 6 bases and J by 5 bases, with 7 bases left in between. Germline V gene lookup returns CDR1 MDHEN and CDR2 SYDVKM. The CDR3 covers 12 residues. The CDR3 protein is CASRSGTGELFF. The DNA for the CDR3 is TGTGCCAGCAGATCGGGAACCGGGGAGCTGTTTTTT. The whole variable domain, remainder taken from reference TRBV28 and TRBJ2-2, is DVKVTQSSRYLVKRTGEKVFLECVQDMDHENMFWYRQDPGLGLRLIYFSYDVKMKEKGDIPEGYSVSREKKERFSLILESASTNQTSMYLCASRSGTGELFFGEGSRLTVL.

This clone was detected ten times or more. Other DNA sequences in this sample translate to the same CDR3. J is TRBJ2-1 and V is TRBV6-1; 8 bases are shared with TRBD2. V shed 6 bases and J 2 bases; nucleotides not matched to a gene: 9. Germline-derived CDR1 and CDR2 are MNHNS and SASEGT. The CDR3 loop spans 16 amino acids. The CDR3 is CASSERGGGTYNEQFF. In DNA form, the CDR3 reads TGTGCCAGCAGCGAACGGGGCGGGGGGACCTACAATGAGCAGTTCTTC.

The chain carries TRBV19 and TRBJ1-2, with 9 bases that match TRBD1. From germline, CDR1 is LNHDA and CDR2 SQIVND (reference sequence). The length of the CDR3 is 14 residues. The V and J ends lost 9 bases and 4 bases, in that order; junction bases with no gene match: 9. The CDR3 is CASRGTGLSYGYTF. The CDR3 nucleotides read TGTGCCAGCAGAGGGACAGGGTTAAGCTATGGCTACACCTTC.

This clone has more than one count but fewer than ten. The gene calls are TRBV3-1 (or the pseudogene TRBV3-2) and TRBJ1-2; no clear D. Germline V lookup: CDR1 LGHDT, CDR2 YNNKEL (reference sequence). V lost 4 bases to trimming and J lost 0 bases, with 12 bases between them. The CDR3 loop spans 15 amino acids. The CDR3 protein is CASSPRHLANYGYTF. CDR3 DNA: TGTGCCAGCAGCCCCCGGCACCTAGCTAACTATGGCTACACCTTC.

The gene calls are TRBV13 and TRBJ1-1, with D maybe TRBD1 (6 bases). V was cut by 5 bases and J by 3 bases, with 13 bases left in between. The CDR3 sequence is 14 residues long. Germline V CDR1 and CDR2: PRHDT, FYEKMQ (reference sequence). The CDR3 nucleotides read TGTGCCAGCAGCAGGGACATTCCTCACACTGAAGCTTTCTTT. Its protein is CASSRDIPHTEAFF.

This chain uses TRBV9 with TRBJ2-7; D may be TRBD1 (5 bases). Trimming pared 0 bases from V and 6 bases from J, leaving 16 bases between. Germline lookup yields CDR1 SGDLS and CDR2 YYNGEE. There are 15 residues in the CDR3. The chain's CDR3 is CASSVGAQVPAEQYF. The CDR3 DNA follows: TGTGCCAGCAGCGTAGGGGCACAGGTTCCAGCCGAGCAGTACTTC. The variable domain in full, with the rest retrieved from reference TRBV9 and TRBJ2-7, is DSGVTQTPKHLITATGQRVTLRCSPRSGDLSVYWYQQSLDQGLQFLIQYYNGEERAKGNILERFSAQQFPDLHSELNLSSLELGDSALYFCASSVGAQVPAEQYFGPGTRLTVT.

The chain carries TRBV28 and TRBJ1-6; 10 bases match TRBD1. CDR1 and CDR2 (germline): MDHEN, SYDVKM. This CDR3 has 12 residues. The CDR3 reads CASGQGYSPLHF. CDR3 DNA sequence: TGTGCTTCGGGACAGGGGTATTCACCCCTCCACTTT.

The V and J genes are TRBV3-1 (or the pseudogene TRBV3-2) and TRBJ2-5; no definite D call. There are 13 residues in the CDR3. In germline, CDR1 is LGHDT, CDR2 YNNKEL (reference sequence). The V end was cut by 2 bases, the J end by 5 bases, with 9 bases between. CDR3 protein: CASSQNRGETQYF. The CDR3 DNA reads as TGTGCCAGCAGCCAAAATAGAGGCGAGACCCAGTACTTC.

The DNA for the CDR3 is TGTGCCAGCAGTTACTCCAGTTACTACGAGCAGTACTTC. Its translation is CASSYSSYYEQYF. V and J are TRBV6-6 and TRBJ2-7; D uncertain. The ends were cut back, 0 bases at V and 3 bases at J, with 6 bases in the middle. Germline values: CDR1 MNHNY, CDR2 SVGAGI (reference sequence). The CDR3 totals 13 residues.

This clone was seen a single time. V and J are TRBV5-1 and TRBJ1-4, with D perhaps matching TRBD1 (5 bases). Trimming took 4 bases from V and 8 from J, leaving 15 bases between them. Germline V gene lookup returns CDR1 SGHRS and CDR2 YFSETQ. The CDR3 runs to 14 residues. CDR3 in amino acids: CASSGDAGEEKLFF. The CDR3 coding sequence is TGCGCCAGCAGCGGGGACGCGGGGGAGGAAAAACTGTTTTTT.

V and J are TRBV28 and TRBJ2-5; D possibly corresponds to TRBD2 (5 bases). In germline, CDR1 is MDHEN, CDR2 SYDVKM. V was clipped by 6 bases and J by 5 bases, with 13 bases between them. This CDR3 is 13 amino acids long. CDR3 coding DNA: TGTGCCAGCAGCCCCCCTGGGAGCGAGACCCAGTACTTC. It translates to CASSPPGSETQYF.

This chain connects TRBV6-5 to TRBJ2-2; 8 nucleotides match TRBD1. V lost 8 bases and J lost 5; bases outside the gene matches: 10. In germline, CDR1 is MNHEY, CDR2 SVGAGI. This CDR3 region has 15 residues. The CDR3 coding sequence is TGTGCCAGCCCCCCCGGGACAGGAGGTACCGGGGAGCTGTTTTTT. This gives the protein CASPPGTGGTGELFF.

The DNA of the CDR3 is TGTGCCAGCAGCTTAATGGTAGGGACAGGGACTGAAGCTTTCTTT. This translates into CASSLMVGTGTEAFF. This sequence joins TRBV7-9 and TRBJ1-1; 9 nucleotides match TRBD1. Germline V gene data show CDR1 as SEHNR and CDR2 as FQNEAQ (reference sequence). The CDR3 is made up of 15 amino acids. After removal of 2 bases from V and 5 bases from J, the junction contained 6 bases not matched to a gene.

The V gene is TRBV4-3, the J gene TRBJ1-1; 7 bases line up with TRBD1. V was clipped by 0 bases and J by 1 base; unmatched bases: 2. From germline, CDR1 is LGHNA and CDR2 YSLEER. This CDR3 is built from 15 residues. CDR3: CASSQDEGANTEAFF. The DNA for the CDR3 is TGCGCCAGCAGCCAAGACGAGGGGGCGAACACTGAAGCTTTCTTT.

A word on this clone: Germline and junction disagree at one end, which may indicate a read error. This CDR3 is also generated by other DNA sequences in the sample. The V gene is TRBV7-2, the J gene TRBJ2-3, with 8 bases identical to TRBD2. Germline V gene lookup returns CDR1 SGHTA and CDR2 FQGNSA. The length of the CDR3 is 16 residues. The CDR3 bases are TGTGCCAGCAGCTTAGGCGGGCTAGCGGGCACAGATACGCAATATTTT. Protein sequence: CASSLGGLAGTDTQYF.

This clone was recorded many times. This chain uses TRBV10-3 with TRBJ2-3; D gene ambiguous. Trimming took 2 bases from V and 3 from J, leaving 6 bases between them. Germline CDR1 reads ENHRY; CDR2 reads SYGVKD. The CDR3 runs to 13 residues. For the CDR3, the DNA is TGTGCCATCAGTGAGCCTCGGACAGATACGCAGTATTTT. The encoded protein is CAISEPRTDTQYF.

The CDR3 spells CASSPISGTGNGYTF. In nucleotides, the CDR3 is TGTGCCAGCTCACCCATTTCCGGGACAGGGAATGGCTACACCTTC. The chain couples TRBV18 to TRBJ1-2; 9 bases are a match to TRBD1. The CDR3 spans 15 residues. CDR1 KGHSH and CDR2 LQKENI come from the germline V gene. J was trimmed by 6 bases and V by 3 bases; bases with no gene match: 8.

V is TRBV3-1 (or the pseudogene TRBV3-2) and J is TRBJ1-6, with no clear D. V was cut by 0 bases and J by 10 bases, with 4 bases left in between. In germline, CDR1 is LGHDT, CDR2 YNNKEL (reference sequence). This CDR3 comprises 12 residues. As DNA, the CDR3 is TGTGCCAGCAGCCAAGAGCTATCACCCCTCCACTTT. It specifies CASSQELSPLHF.

The genes are TRBV12-3 or TRBV12-4 and TRBJ1-2; D unclear. There are 12 residues in the CDR3. V gave up 2 bases and J gave up 8 bases, with 9 bases separating them. The CDR3 nucleotides read TGTGCCAGCAGTTTATCGTCGGAGGGCTACACCTTC. Translated: CASSLSSEGYTF.

The J gene is TRBJ2-3, the V gene TRBV5-1, with TRBD2 matching 9 bases. The CDR3 consists of 14 residues. In germline, CDR1 is SGHRS, CDR2 YFSETQ. J was trimmed by 3 bases and V by 5 bases; bases with no gene match: 4. The CDR3 reads CASRAGGNTDTQYF. The DNA of the CDR3 is TGCGCCAGCAGAGCGGGGGGAAATACAGATACGCAGTATTTT.

This chain links TRBV18 with TRBJ2-7; 8 nucleotides agree with TRBD1. This CDR3 has 17 amino acids. V lost 0 bases to trimming and J lost 0 bases; unmatched junction nucleotides: 7. In germline, CDR1 is KGHSH, CDR2 LQKENI. The CDR3 coding sequence is TGTGCCAGCTCACCACCGTTGGGACAGGCAAGCTCCTACGAGCAGTACTTC. Its translation is CASSPPLGQASSYEQYF.

CDR3 sequence: CASSLAQGSSYTF. The CDR3 DNA reads TGTGCCAGCAGCTTAGCGCAGGGCTCCAGCTACACCTTC. The rearrangement joins TRBV11-2 to TRBJ1-2, with D perhaps matching TRBD1 (5 bases). Trimming left V 1 base short and J 9 bases short, with 12 bases between. The CDR3 consists of 13 residues. Germline V gene data show CDR1 as SGHAT and CDR2 as FQNNGV.

This chain joins TRBV18 and TRBJ2-1; 7 positions agree with TRBD1. The germline V gene has CDR1 KGHSH and CDR2 LQKENI. After removal of 3 bases from V and 4 bases from J, the junction contained 6 bases not matched to a gene. The CDR3 loop spans 15 amino acids. The CDR3 region has the DNA TGTGCCAGCTCACCGCCCGGGACAGTTTACAATGAGCAGTTCTTC. Translation: CASSPPGTVYNEQFF.

This clone has only one observation. This chain uses TRBV5-5 with TRBJ1-1, with a possible D match to TRBD1 (6 bases). Germline CDR1 SGHKS, CDR2 YYEKEE (reference sequence). Trimming left V 0 bases short and J 3 bases short, with 15 bases between. This CDR3 is 16 amino acids long. In nucleotides, the CDR3 is TGTGCCAGCAGCTTGGACGGAGGGGGGGCGCACACTGAAGCTTTCTTT. Translating it yields CASSLDGGGAHTEAFF.

The chain has TRBV2 and TRBJ2-1; maybe TRBD2 (6 bases). CDR3 length: 13 residues. The V and J ends lost 4 bases and 3 bases respectively, with 7 bases between them. Germline CDR1 SNHLY, CDR2 FYNNEI. The DNA for the CDR3 is TGTGCCAGCAGTGGCGGGATCTACAATGAGCAGTTCTTC. As protein: CASSGGIYNEQFF.

This chain uses TRBV6-1 with TRBJ1-2, with D unresolved. This CDR3 region has 15 residues. Germline CDR1 and CDR2: MNHNS and SASEGT. V was clipped by 2 bases and J by 2 bases, with 12 bases between them. The CDR3 reads CASSEHSGKNYGYTF. The CDR3 DNA sequence: TGTGCCAGCAGTGAACATTCCGGGAAAAACTATGGCTACACCTTC.

The J gene is TRBJ1-5, the V gene TRBV30, with D unresolved. The CDR3 runs 14 residues. V dropped 4 bases and J dropped 4 bases, with 14 bases sitting between them. Germline V gene data show CDR1 as GTSNPN and CDR2 as SVGIG (reference sequence). The CDR3 protein is CAWKPPRGNQPQHF. CDR3 bases: TGTGCCTGGAAGCCACCCCGAGGGAATCAGCCCCAGCATTTT. Supplemented by reference TRBV30 and TRBJ1-5, the full variable domain reads SQTIHQWPATLVQPVGSPLSLECTVEGTSNPNLYWYRQAAGRGLQLLFYSVGIGQISSEVPQNLSASRPQDRQFILSSKKLLLSDSGFYLCAWKPPRGNQPQHFGDGTRLSIL.